This section outlines one T cell receptor (beta chain) sequence together with its context. What it recognizes is unknown. This entry comes from a study of shared clonotypes between healthy human individuals. CD8 cells classed as naive were CD45RO-negative and positively selected for CCR7, excluding terminally differentiated effector memory CD45RA+ cells. In the sorted-subset replicate PCRs, 150 to 250 ng DNA, tens of thousands of T cell genomes, was used. Original data processing: As immunoSEQ supplied junction-only sequences (without quality scores), filtering differed. The protocol was immunoSEQ multiplex PCR, while the TCRdb copy is restricted to in-frame clones and leaves out a portion. That table furnishes V, J and clone size, whereas the DNA furnished D and trimming. Seen here are around 2,100,000 clones, just under 95% observed once, and the top ten hold 1% to 1.5%. Study-wide results and limits: Non-shared clonotypes were found to have lower generation probabilities than the clonotypes that were shared by all four of the sorted-subset donors.

The J segment lost 6 bases and the V segment lost 3 bases, leaving 2 bases of the junction unmatched. This CDR3 contains 13 residues. Germline V gene data show CDR1 as SGDLS and CDR2 as YYNGEE. The material sequenced was naive CD8+ T cells sorted from blood. This clonotype was obtained from a man between 18 and 35 years old in good health. This chain joins TRBV9 and TRBJ1-4, with 7 bases aligning to TRBD1. CDR3 coding DNA: TGTGCCAGCAGCGACGGGACAGATGAAAAACTGTTTTTT. Translation gives CASSDGTDEKLFF.